This T cell receptor beta chain was identified in a study of blood T cells in healthy people across ages. The authors ran a second PCR of about 7 to 11 cycles using a sample-barcoded 5' primer and a J-beta primer mix. TCRdb reanalysed the 5' RACE reads using MiXCR and keeps one entry per CDR3 protein. The sample contains around 320,000 distinct CDR3 sequences, 27% of which appear only once. The germline gives CDR1 DFQATT, CDR2 SNEGSKA (reference sequence). The CDR3 extends over 14 amino acids. Trimming cost V 3 bases and J 3 bases, with 12 bases left between them. The study, taken as a whole, reports: Both naive CD4+ cell counts and diversity were greater in long-lived donors than in aged donors. Strongly correlated with naive T cell percentage was TCR beta diversity.

This clonotype was counted a few times. Antigen: not known. The TCR originated in a woman between 65 and 79 years old in good health. The chain is built from TRBV20-1 and TRBJ1-5; D remains ambiguous. Sequencing input: blood. Written as DNA, the CDR3 is TGCAGTGCTAGGGACCGGTGGACCAATCAGCCCCAGCATTTT. As protein: CSARDRWTNQPQHF.